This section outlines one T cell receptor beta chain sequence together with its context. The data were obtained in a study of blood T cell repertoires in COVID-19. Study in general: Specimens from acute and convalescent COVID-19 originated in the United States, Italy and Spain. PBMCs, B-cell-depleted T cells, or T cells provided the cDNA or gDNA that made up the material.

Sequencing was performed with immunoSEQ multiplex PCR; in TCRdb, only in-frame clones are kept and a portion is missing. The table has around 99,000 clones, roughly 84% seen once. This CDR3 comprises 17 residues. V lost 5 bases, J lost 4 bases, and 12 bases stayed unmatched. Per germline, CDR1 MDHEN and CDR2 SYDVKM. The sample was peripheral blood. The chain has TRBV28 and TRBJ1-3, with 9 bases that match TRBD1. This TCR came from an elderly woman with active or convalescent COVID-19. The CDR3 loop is CASSTGQGYRLGNTIYF. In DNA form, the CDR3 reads TGTGCCAGCAGTACGGGACAGGGTTATAGATTGGGAAACACCATATATTTT.